This T cell receptor (beta chain) is drawn from a study of cytomegalovirus exposure and HLA in healthy donors (dated by TCRdb to 2016 to 2017). About the full investigation: An earlier analysis of around 600 of the donors reported 250 to 300 Gb of sequence data and roughly 110 million unique TCR beta sequences from about 179 million T cells. Class I and class II HLA loci were covered by the typing at four-digit resolution. Among about 370 genotyped donors of the cohort, an average of roughly 230,000 unique TCR beta nucleotide sequences was sequenced per donor, of which roughly 17% were non-productive. In an earlier analysis of 500 to 650 of the donors, high-throughput TCR beta sequencing was used to judge whether each TCR beta V gene segment behaved as functional or pseudogenic. The aim of the study was to test whether cataloging public T cell receptors could identify signatures of past pathogen exposure. Rather than using new phenotypic data, the later analysis identified candidate immune exposures from TCR beta sequences and from how often those sequences occurred across donors. Roughly 5 DR-DQ haplotypes were treated as single units for association and clustering because of strong linkage in the cohort. A later analysis re-examined previously published TCR beta repertoires from about 670 donors and added high-resolution HLA genotyping to investigate patterns of TCR occurrence. Genome-wide SNP genotypes for about 60% of the 666 donors were used in a later genetic analysis, which treated that subset as a discovery cohort. The study combined high-throughput TCR immunosequencing, statistical association of individual TCRs with disease status, and machine learning to predict cytomegalovirus infection status. The study profiled the T cell repertoires of hundreds of subjects by immunosequencing and related them to cytomegalovirus serostatus. The number of typed donors differed by locus: about 620-630 for A, B, C, DRB1 and DQB1; about 520 for DQA1; around 580 for DPA1; and 450 to 480 for DPB1. Donor age, sex, ethnicity and CMV serostatus were compiled together with the repertoire data. Roughly 300 gigabases of sequencing data and 70 million to 95 million unique TCR sequences made up an early release that covered 500 to 650 HLA-typed donors. All discovery cohort repertoires had been generated on a single sequencing platform. The genetic ancestry cluster associated with self-reported Caucasian donors included over 65% of the 398 genotyped donors. In addition to the first cohort of 666 subjects, a separate validation cohort of 120 different subjects was used.

As for this clone: The antigen it recognizes is unknown. No base-level quality is on record; no much larger clone is a single base apart.

The protocol used for the library was the immunoSEQ multiplex PCR assay. The multiplex PCR relied on a mix of 60 forward primers for TCR Vbeta segments and 13 reverse primers for TCR Jbeta segments. A multiplex PCR assay on genomic DNA amplified the CDR3 region of rearranged TCR beta genes. Amplified TCR beta libraries were sequenced as 87-base-pair reads on the Illumina HiSeq System. The original methods were these. A later analysis counted about 76 million unique TCR beta chains across the 550 to 700 repertoires, and some 11 million of these chains were shared by at least two donors. To remove PCR and sequencing errors, raw reads were error-corrected and collapsed into unique sequences using a nearest-neighbor algorithm that merged closely related sequences. CDR3 sequences were aligned to IMGT reference sequences to assign V, D and J gene segments. For a sequence to be retained, a match of at least six nucleotides was required to both a V gene segment and a J gene segment. A rearrangement counted as productive if the CDR3 had no stop codons and remained in frame with V and J, and every other rearrangement counted as non-productive. CDR3 was defined according to IMGT convention as the region running from the second conserved V-encoded cysteine to the conserved J-encoded phenylalanine. In an earlier analysis of 550 to 650 of the donors, sequences lacking an unambiguous match to a single V gene segment were excluded. An earlier analysis of 550 to 650 of the donors classified V segments as functional when productive rearrangements were above 56.7% and as segregating when the standard deviation between donors was above 5%. A statistical classification framework was developed to diagnose cytomegalovirus status using the catalog of TCR beta chain sequences. A later analysis assigned V and J genes by comparing TCR nucleotide sequences with IMGT/GENE-DB human TR gene sequences. A later analysis assigned CDR3 sequences and most-parsimonious VDJ recombination scenarios with the TCRdist pipeline. In a later analysis, each TCR beta chain was defined by its CDR3 amino acid sequence together with its V-gene family, and reads without a unique V-gene family were excluded. In a later analysis, fewer than 600 highly shared, low-generation-probability nucleotide sequences were removed to address suspected cross-contamination and a sequencing artifact. For each public chain, a later analysis derived a clonal expansion index from normalized ranks of inferred template counts within each repertoire. A later analysis computed generation probabilities with a VDJ recombination model fitted to out-of-frame rearrangements, and checked the results against IGoR. A later analysis scored TCR-TCR, TCR-HLA and TCR-CMV co-occurrence with hypergeometric tests, applying a repertoire-size bias correction to TCR pairs. False discovery rates were estimated in a later analysis by permuting HLA or CMV assignments 20 times. A later analysis grouped co-occurring TCRs with DBSCAN, adding TCRdist sequence similarity when clustering within HLA-allele-positive subsets. Co-occurrence clustering excluded repertoires with fewer than 30,000 or more than 120,000 public chains, plus five with anomalous nucleotide sharing. Here the immuneACCESS table is served through TCRdb, limited to in-frame sequences with V and J called. Missing clones are a known gap in these copies; in checked studies unresolved V genes cover under half, and the rest lacks a known reason. The V and J calls and clone size come from that table; D and trimming were worked out from the DNA. This sample comprises approximately 190,000 clones, around 80% of them detected only once. 6.3% of the sample is taken by the ten largest.

The paper as a whole reports these results and caveats: The sequencing pipeline was judged likely to have produced a cluster of highly shared sequence variants as a technical artifact. Specific HLA alleles were associated with some 15,000 TCR beta sequences at a false discovery rate of 0.05 in a later analysis. Three of the identified cytomegalovirus-associated TCR beta chains were confirmed in vitro to be specific for cytomegalovirus antigens. According to a later genetic analysis, donors in an Asian-associated ancestry cluster had fewer N-insertions in productive TCRs than the approximately 700-donor mean. For the cohort, immune exposure information was limited to CMV serostatus. Most TCR sequences were seen in very few donors, while some public TCRs were found in many individuals. A later analysis found that HLA-associated TCR beta chains were more clonally expanded and had lower generation probabilities than equally common non-associated chains. Roughly 15 rarely observed V segments, including chromosome 9 orphons, were excluded from the earlier analysis of about 610 of the donors because counts were too low. HLA typing was unavailable for some donors at each locus, so association tests used only the typed subset. When HLA alleles, especially DR and DQ, strongly co-occurred, attributing TCR associations to individual alleles was difficult. In a later genetic analysis, a missense DCLRE1C variant was associated with V-gene and J-gene trimming of TCR beta chains, and the association was replicated in an independent cohort. Some IMGT-functional V segments, including TRBV6-2 and TRBV6-3, could not be distinguished by the 87-base-pair reads and were therefore excluded. According to a later analysis, TCR association rates differed among HLA loci, with DRB1 alleles showing the most associated TCRs and HLA-C alleles showing the fewest. In a later analysis, several top co-occurrence clusters were reported to appear linked to parvovirus B19, influenza, CMV and Epstein-Barr virus. Linkage disequilibrium might explain the correlated functional status among segregating V segments, but an unknown experimental factor could not be ruled out. A further reported finding was that TCR beta sequences accurately predicted the HLA-A and HLA-B alleles for most subjects in the first cohort. The classifier was reported to diagnose cytomegalovirus status with high specificity and sensitivity in both the original cohort and the validation cohort. Presence/absence analyses assumed roughly uniform sequencing depth across donors, an assumption that may not hold. Only TCR beta chains were sequenced in this cohort, and the absence of alpha or paired-chain data limited detectable features. It was suggested by the authors that the approach could potentially be generalized to other disease states and immunological phenotypes. A total of 150 to 200 TCR beta chains were listed by the study as associated with cytomegalovirus. An earlier analysis of some 590 of the donors showed that most TCR beta V segments appeared in productive rearrangements either about 90% or about 30% of the time, which broadly matched IMGT annotations. In a later analysis, most CMV-associated TCR beta chains were found to appear HLA-restricted, with HLA associations seemingly driven largely by CMV exposure.

The cohort consisted of 600 or so healthy bone marrow donors. Cohort members were all nominally healthy when sampled, although unrecorded immune exposures were likely present. The donor was CMV seropositive and belonged to the group of 250 to 300 seropositive cohort members. A peripheral blood sample was provided by each donor, and peripheral blood mononuclear cells were used for TCR beta sequencing. Genomic DNA extraction from the blood cell samples was performed with the Qiagen DNeasy Blood Extraction Kit. The germline V gene specifies LGHNA as CDR1 and YSLEER as CDR2. Trimming costs V 0 bases and J 0 bases, and their ends lie 8 bases apart. Spanning cysteine to phenylalanine, the CDR3 consists of 15 amino acids. The only DNA kept is the CDR3, 45 bases in frame from the first base.

The receptor's source is a man aged 40-50 years in good health and CMV-seropositive. The sequencing input was PBMCs. In this chain, TRBV4-3 is recombined with TRBJ2-5; the D gene is unclear. The CDR3 region reads CASSQDPVNQETQYF. The nucleotide sequence is given as TGCGCCAGCAGCCAAGATCCGGTAAACCAAGAGACCCAGTACTTC.